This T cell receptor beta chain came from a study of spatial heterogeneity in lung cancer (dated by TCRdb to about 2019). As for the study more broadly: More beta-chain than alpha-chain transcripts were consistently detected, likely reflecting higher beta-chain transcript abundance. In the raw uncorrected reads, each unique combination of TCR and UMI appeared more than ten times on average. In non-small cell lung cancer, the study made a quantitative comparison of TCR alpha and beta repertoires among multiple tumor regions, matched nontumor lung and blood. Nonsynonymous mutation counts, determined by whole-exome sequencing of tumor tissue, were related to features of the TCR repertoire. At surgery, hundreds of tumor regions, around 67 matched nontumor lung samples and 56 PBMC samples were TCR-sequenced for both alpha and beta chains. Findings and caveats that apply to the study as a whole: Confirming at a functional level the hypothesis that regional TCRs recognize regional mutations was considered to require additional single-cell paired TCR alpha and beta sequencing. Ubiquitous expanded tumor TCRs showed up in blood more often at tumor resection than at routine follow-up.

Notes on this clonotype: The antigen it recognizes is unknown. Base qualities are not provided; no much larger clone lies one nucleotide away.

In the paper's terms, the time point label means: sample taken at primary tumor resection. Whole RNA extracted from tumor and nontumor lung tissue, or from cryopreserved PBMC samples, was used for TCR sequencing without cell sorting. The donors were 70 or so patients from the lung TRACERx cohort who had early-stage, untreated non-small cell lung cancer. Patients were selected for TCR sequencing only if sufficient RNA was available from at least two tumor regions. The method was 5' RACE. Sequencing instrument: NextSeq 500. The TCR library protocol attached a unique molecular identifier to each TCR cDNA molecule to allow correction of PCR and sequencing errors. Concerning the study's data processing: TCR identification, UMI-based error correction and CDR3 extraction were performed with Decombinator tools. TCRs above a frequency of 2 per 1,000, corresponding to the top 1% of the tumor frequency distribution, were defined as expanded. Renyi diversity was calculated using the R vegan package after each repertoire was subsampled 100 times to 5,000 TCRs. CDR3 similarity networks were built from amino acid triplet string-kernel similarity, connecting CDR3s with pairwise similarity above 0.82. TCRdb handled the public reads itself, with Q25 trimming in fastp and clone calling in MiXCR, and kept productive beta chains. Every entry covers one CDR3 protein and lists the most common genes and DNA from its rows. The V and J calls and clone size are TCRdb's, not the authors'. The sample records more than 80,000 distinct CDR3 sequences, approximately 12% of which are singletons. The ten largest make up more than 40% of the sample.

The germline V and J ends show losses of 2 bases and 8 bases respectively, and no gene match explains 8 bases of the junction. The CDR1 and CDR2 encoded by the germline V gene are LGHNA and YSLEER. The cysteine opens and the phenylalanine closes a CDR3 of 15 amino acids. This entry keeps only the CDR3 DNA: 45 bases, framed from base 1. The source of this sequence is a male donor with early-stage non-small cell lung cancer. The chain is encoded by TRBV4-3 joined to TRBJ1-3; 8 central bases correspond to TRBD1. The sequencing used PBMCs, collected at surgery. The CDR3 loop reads CASSQSPGTGDTIYF. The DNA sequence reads TGCGCCAGCAGCCAATCGCCCGGGACAGGCGACACCATATATTTT.